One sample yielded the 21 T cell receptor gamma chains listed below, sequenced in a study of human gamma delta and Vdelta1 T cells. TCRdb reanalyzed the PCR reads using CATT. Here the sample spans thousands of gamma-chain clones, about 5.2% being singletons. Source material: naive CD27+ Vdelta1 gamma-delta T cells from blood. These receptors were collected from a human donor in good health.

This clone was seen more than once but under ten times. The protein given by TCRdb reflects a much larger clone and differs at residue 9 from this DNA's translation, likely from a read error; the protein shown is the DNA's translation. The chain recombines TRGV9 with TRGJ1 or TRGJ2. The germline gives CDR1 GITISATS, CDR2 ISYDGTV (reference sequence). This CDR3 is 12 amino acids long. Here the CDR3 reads CALEVNYYTKLF. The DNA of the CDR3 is TGTGCCTTGGAGGTGAATTATTATACGAAACTCTTT.

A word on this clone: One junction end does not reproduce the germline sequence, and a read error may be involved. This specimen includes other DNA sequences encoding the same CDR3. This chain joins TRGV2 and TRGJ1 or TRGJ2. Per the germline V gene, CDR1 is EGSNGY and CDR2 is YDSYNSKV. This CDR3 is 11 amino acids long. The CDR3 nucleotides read TGCGCCACCTGGGACGGGCGAAAGAAACTCTTT. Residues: CATWDGRKKLF.

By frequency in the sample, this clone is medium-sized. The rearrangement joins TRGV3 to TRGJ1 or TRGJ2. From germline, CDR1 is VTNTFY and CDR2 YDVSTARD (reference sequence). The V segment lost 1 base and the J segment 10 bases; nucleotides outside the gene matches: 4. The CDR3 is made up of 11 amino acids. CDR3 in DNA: TGTGCCACCTGGGACAGAATAAAGAAACTCTTT. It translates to CATWDRIKKLF.

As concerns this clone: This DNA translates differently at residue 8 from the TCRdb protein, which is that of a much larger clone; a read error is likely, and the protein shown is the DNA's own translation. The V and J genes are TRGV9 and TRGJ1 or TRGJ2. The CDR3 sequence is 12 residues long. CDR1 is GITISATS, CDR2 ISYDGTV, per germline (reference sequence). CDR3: CALWEAYDKKLF. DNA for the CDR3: TGTGCCTTGTGGGAGGCATATGATAAGAAGCTCTTT.

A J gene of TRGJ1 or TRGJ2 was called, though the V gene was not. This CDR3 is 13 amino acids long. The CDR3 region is CATFDGNYYKKLF. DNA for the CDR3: TGTGCCACCTTTGACGGGAATTATTATAAGAAACTCTTT.

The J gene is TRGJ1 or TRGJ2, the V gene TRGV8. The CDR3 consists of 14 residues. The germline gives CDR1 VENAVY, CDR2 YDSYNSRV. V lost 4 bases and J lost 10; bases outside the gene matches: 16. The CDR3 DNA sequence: TGTGCCACCTGGGAGAAAGGAAGCGTTGGGAAGAAACTCTTT. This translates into CATWEKGSVGKKLF.

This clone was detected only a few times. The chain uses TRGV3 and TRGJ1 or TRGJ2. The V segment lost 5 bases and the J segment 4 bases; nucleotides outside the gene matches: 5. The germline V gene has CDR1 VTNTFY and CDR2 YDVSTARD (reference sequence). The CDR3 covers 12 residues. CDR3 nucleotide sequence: TGTGCCACCTGGGTCTCGTATTATAAGAAACTCTTT. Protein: CATWVSYYKKLF.

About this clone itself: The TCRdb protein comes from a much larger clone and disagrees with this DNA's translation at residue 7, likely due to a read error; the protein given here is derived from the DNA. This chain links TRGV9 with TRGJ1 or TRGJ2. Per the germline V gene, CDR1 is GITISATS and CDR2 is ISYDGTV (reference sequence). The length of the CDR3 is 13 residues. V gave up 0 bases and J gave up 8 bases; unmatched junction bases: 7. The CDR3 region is CALWEVGRDKKLF. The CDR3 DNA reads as TGTGCCTTGTGGGAGGTGGGTAGGGATAAGAAACTCTTT.

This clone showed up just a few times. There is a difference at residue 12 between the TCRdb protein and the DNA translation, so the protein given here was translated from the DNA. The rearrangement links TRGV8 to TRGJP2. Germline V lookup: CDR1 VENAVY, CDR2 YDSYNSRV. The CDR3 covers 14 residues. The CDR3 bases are TGTGCCACCTGGGATATGAGTAGTGATTGGATCAGGACGTTT. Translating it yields CATWDMSSDWIRTF.

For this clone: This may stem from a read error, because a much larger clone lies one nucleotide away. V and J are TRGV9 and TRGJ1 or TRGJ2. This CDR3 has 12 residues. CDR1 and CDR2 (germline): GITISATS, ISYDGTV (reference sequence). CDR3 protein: CALGENYYKKLF. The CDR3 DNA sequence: TGTGCCTTGGGGGAGAATTATTATAAGAAACTCTTT.

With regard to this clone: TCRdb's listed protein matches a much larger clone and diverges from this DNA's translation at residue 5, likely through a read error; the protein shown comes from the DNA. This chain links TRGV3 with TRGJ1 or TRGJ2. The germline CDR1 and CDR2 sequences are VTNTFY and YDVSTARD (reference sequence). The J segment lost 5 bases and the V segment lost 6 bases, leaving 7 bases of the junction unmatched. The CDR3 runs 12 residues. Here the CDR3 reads CATWYGNYKKLF. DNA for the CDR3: TGTGCCACCTGGTACGGTAATTATAAGAAACTCTTT.

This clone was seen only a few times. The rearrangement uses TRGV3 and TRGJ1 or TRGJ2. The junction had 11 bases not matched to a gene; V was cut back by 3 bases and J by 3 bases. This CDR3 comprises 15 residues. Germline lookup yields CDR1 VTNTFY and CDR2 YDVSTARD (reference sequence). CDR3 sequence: CATWDERGAYYKKLF. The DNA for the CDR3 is TGTGCCACCTGGGACGAGCGGGGAGCTTATTATAAGAAACTCTTT.

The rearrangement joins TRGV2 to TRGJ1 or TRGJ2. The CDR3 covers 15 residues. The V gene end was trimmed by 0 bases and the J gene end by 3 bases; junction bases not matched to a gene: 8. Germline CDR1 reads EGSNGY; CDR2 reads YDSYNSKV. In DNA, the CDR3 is TGTGCCACCTGGGACGGGCCTAATCGTTATTATAAGAAACTCTTT. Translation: CATWDGPNRYYKKLF.

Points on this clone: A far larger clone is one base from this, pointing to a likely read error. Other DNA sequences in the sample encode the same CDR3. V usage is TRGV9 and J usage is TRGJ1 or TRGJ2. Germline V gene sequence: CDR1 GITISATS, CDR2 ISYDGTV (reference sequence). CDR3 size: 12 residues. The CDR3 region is CALEVNYYKKLF. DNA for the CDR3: TGTGCCTTGGAGGTGAATTACTATAAGAAACTCTTT.

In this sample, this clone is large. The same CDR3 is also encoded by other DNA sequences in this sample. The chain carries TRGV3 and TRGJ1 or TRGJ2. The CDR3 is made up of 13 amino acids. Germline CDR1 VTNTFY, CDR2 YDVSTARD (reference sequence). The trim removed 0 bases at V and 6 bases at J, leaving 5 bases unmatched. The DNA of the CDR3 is TGTGCCACCTGGGACAGGCGGGGTTATAAGAAACTCTTT. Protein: CATWDRRGYKKLF.

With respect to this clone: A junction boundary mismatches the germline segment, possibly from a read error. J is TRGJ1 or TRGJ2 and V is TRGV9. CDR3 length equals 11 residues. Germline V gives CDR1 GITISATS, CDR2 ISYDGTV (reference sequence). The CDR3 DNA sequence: TGTGCCTGGTGGCGTTATTATCAGAAACTCTTT. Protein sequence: CAWWRYYQKLF.

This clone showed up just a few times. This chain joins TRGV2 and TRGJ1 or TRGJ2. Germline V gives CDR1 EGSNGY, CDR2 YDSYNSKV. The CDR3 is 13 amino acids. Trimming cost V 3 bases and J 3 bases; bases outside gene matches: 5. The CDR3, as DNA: TGTGCCACCTGGGACCCCTCTTATTATAAGAAACTCTTT. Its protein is CATWDPSYYKKLF.

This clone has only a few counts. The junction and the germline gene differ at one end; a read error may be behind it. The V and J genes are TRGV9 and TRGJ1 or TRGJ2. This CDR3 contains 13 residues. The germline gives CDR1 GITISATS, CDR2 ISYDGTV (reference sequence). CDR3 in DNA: TGCGCCTTGTGGGAGGTGCGTGTCAAGAAGAAACTCTTT. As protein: CALWEVRVKKKLF.

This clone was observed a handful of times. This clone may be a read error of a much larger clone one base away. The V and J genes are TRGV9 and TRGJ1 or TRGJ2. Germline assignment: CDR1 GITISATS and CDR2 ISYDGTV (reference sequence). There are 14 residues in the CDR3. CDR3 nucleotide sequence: TGTGCCTTGTGGGAGGTGGATAATTATTATAAGAGACTCTTT. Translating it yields CALWEVDNYYKRLF.

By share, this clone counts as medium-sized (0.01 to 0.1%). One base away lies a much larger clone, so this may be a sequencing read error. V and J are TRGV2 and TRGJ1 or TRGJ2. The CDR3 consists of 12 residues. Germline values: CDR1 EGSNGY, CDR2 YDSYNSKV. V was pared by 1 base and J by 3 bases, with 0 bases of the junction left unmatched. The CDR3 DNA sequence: TGTGCCACCTGGGACGGTTATTATAAGAAACTCTTT. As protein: CATWDGYYKKLF.

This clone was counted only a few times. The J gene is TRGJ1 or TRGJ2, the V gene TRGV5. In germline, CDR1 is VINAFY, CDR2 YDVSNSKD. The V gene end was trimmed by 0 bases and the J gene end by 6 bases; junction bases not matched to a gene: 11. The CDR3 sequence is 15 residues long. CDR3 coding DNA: TGTGCCACCTGGGACAGGCTAAGGGTCATTTATAAGAAACTCTTT. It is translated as CATWDRLRVIYKKLF.